Each of the 3 T cell receptor beta chains below was sequenced from the same sample in a study of T cell changes during pregnancy in multiple sclerosis. TCRdb's table, derived via immunoSEQ multiplex PCR, lists solely in-frame clones and lacks some. This table has about 66,000 clones, more than 85% appearing once. Sequenced material: CD8+ T cells from peripheral blood mononuclear cells, taken before pregnancy. These receptors all come from a female donor with multiple sclerosis, enrolled in a pregnancy study.

V gene TRBV29-1 combines with J gene TRBJ1-5; 7 nucleotides match TRBD1. In germline, CDR1 is SQVTM, CDR2 ANQGSEA. V shed 6 bases and J 6 bases; nucleotides not matched to a gene: 8. The CDR3 is made up of 13 amino acids. CDR3 protein: CSVAQGNGQPQHF. The DNA of the CDR3 is TGCAGCGTGGCACAGGGGAACGGTCAGCCCCAGCATTTT.

CDR3 sequence: CASSLGQRNEKLFF. The CDR3 region has the DNA TGTGCCAGCAGTTTGGGACAGCGTAATGAAAAACTGTTTTTT. The rearrangement joins TRBV6-5 to TRBJ1-4, with 7 bases fitting TRBD1. After removal of 4 bases from V and 4 bases from J, the junction contained 3 bases not matched to a gene. The germline V gene has CDR1 MNHEY and CDR2 SVGAGI. The CDR3 runs to 14 residues.

The chain has TRBV9 and TRBJ2-7, with a tentative D call TRBD2 (5 bases). The CDR3 loop spans 14 amino acids. CDR1 and CDR2 from the germline V gene are SGDLS and YYNGEE. The V end was cut by 0 bases, the J end by 6 bases, with 13 bases between. CDR3 DNA: TGTGCCAGCAGCGTAGTCGCCGGGATCTCCGAGCAGTACTTC. Its protein is CASSVVAGISEQYF.